The clone carrying this TCR beta chain showed up just a few times. The antigen remains undetermined. This sample was taken from a study of T-cell reconstitution after alpha-beta-depleted transplantation in children. Preparation of the TCRbeta library involved a method that used unique molecular identifiers. TCRdb re-called the PCR reads with MiXCR, one entry per CDR3 protein. The sample has roughly 350,000 distinct CDR3 sequences; roughly 17% are singletons. Study results and limitations: Recipient T cells and thymic progenitors that survived were the source of the high TCRbeta diversity seen at day 60 in some patients. As was reported, about two months after transplant, alpha-beta T cells came from several hundred expanded graft clones. One year post-transplant, T-cell counts and diversity were largely derived from T cells produced anew.

The CDR3 sequence is 15 residues long. The V and J ends lost 3 bases and 3 bases, in that order; junction bases with no gene match: 3. The germline V gene encodes CDR1 SEHNR and CDR2 FQNEAQ (reference sequence). This TCR derives from a male patient between 2 and 15 years old who had a stem cell transplant for acute lymphoblastic leukemia, so the T cells may come from the graft donor. V usage is TRBV7-9 and J usage is TRBJ2-5; TRBD2 aligns across 11 bases. The sample in question was PBMCs, mostly from graft donor cells, obtained 360 days after TCRalphabeta/CD19-depleted stem cell transplant. CDR3 loop: CASSLGLAEEETQYF. The DNA for the CDR3 is TGTGCCAGCAGCTTGGGACTAGCGGAGGAAGAGACCCAGTACTTC.